This T cell receptor (beta chain) came from a study of CD8 T cells in Susac syndrome. From blood CD8+ and CD4+ T cells, the TCR beta chain was sequenced. The patients who served as multiple sclerosis controls were treatment-naive and had stable or active relapsing-remitting disease that fulfilled the revised McDonald criteria. TEMRA cells underwent FACS enrichment and CD8+ and CD4+ T cells underwent negative isolation. cDNA came from approximately 0.5 to 1 ug RNA primed by random hexamers. Amplification of TCR beta CDR3 spanned 54 Vbeta and 13 Jbeta via immunoSEQ multiplex PCR. TCRdb ran MiXCR on the immunoSEQ multiplex PCR reads and lists one entry per CDR3 protein. The sample lists 140,000 or so distinct CDR3 sequences; approximately 95% were seen once. This CDR3 has 14 residues. V lost 4 bases and J lost 0, with 10 bases in between. CDR1 and CDR2 from the germline V gene are MNHEY and SMNVEV (reference sequence).

V gene TRBV27 combines with J gene TRBJ2-7; possibly TRBD1 for D (5 bases). The sequenced material came from CD4+ T cells from PBMCs. The origin of this receptor is a human donor with multiple sclerosis. CDR3 DNA: TGTGCCAGCAGTTCGACAGACAACTCCTACGAGCAGTACTTC. The encoded protein is CASSSTDNSYEQYF.